One and the same sample provided the 13 T cell receptor beta chains below, sequenced in a study of blood T cell repertoires in COVID-19 (TCRdb year 2020). The library was generated by the immunoSEQ multiplex PCR assay. The clones in this table, taken by TCRdb from immuneACCESS, are in-frame only. Not every clone is retained; where verified, under half of the shortfall comes from an unresolved V gene, and the cause of the rest is unknown. This sample comprises under 250,000 clones, 88% of them detected only once. Under 8% of the sample belongs to the ten largest clones. Sequencing was carried out using peripheral blood. The receptor source for this set is a young woman with COVID-19, enrolled during active disease.

The chain carries TRBV5-1 and TRBJ2-5; 12 positions agree with TRBD1. The CDR3 has 16 amino acids. The germline V gene has CDR1 SGHRS and CDR2 YFSETQ. Trimming at V came to 4 bases and at J to 9 bases, leaving 13 bases not matched to a gene. The CDR3 is CASSQTGTGGAWSQYF. CDR3 sequence (DNA): TGCGCCAGCAGCCAAACCGGGACAGGGGGCGCCTGGTCCCAGTACTTC. The variable domain in full, with the rest retrieved from reference TRBV5-1 and TRBJ2-5, is KAGVTQTPRYLIKTRGQQVTLSCSPISGHRSVSWYQQTPGQGLQFLFEYFSETQRNKGNFPGRFSGRQFSNSRSEMNVSTLELGDSALYLCASSQTGTGGAWSQYFGPGTRLLVL.

CDR3 bases: TGCGCCAGCAGCCAAGAGCCCATAGCGGGAGGTTACACCGGGGAGCTGTTTTTT. Protein product: CASSQEPIAGGYTGELFF. J is TRBJ2-2 and V is TRBV4-1, with TRBD2 matching over 10 bases. With V trimmed by 0 bases and J by 3 bases, 7 bases remained unmatched. The CDR3 is 18 residues long. Germline V gene lookup returns CDR1 MGHRA and CDR2 YSYEKL.

The chain links TRBV7-2 to TRBJ2-1; D gene ambiguous. Germline CDR1 and CDR2: SGHTA and FQGNSA. Trimming pared 0 bases from V and 2 bases from J, leaving 5 bases between. This CDR3 contains 14 residues. This chain's CDR3 is CASSLASAYNEQFF. CDR3 sequence (DNA): TGTGCCAGCAGCTTAGCGTCAGCCTACAATGAGCAGTTCTTC. The variable domain in full, completed from reference TRBV7-2 and TRBJ2-1, reads GAGVSQSPSNKVTEKGKDVELRCDPISGHTALYWYRQSLGQGLEFLIYFQGNSAPDKSGLPSDRFSAERTGGSVSTLTIQRTQQEDSAVYLCASSLASAYNEQFFGPGTRLTVL.

The chain uses TRBV11-3 and TRBJ2-1; 8 bases agree with TRBD2. With V trimmed by 5 bases and J by 8 bases, 14 bases remained unmatched. The CDR3 runs 16 residues. Per germline, CDR1 SGHNT and CDR2 YENEEA. In DNA, the CDR3 is TGTGCCAGCAGCCCCGGGGGTGGACTAGCACGGGATGAGCAGTTCTTC. Translating it yields CASSPGGGLARDEQFF.

This chain uses TRBV19 with TRBJ1-5, with D possibly being TRBD1 (6 bases). Trimming cost V 8 bases and J 2 bases, with 13 bases left between them. The CDR3 has 14 amino acids. Germline V lookup: CDR1 LNHDA, CDR2 SQIVND (reference sequence). The chain's CDR3 is CASGWGQGNQPQHF. CDR3 bases: TGTGCCAGTGGTTGGGGGCAGGGCAATCAGCCCCAGCATTTT.

Comments on this clone: The same CDR3 also results from other DNA sequences found in this sample. This rearrangement joins TRBV5-1 to TRBJ2-5; 8 nucleotides match TRBD1. CDR1 and CDR2 from the germline V gene are SGHRS and YFSETQ. The CDR3 is 14 amino acids. V lost 4 bases, J lost 0 bases, and 2 bases stayed unmatched. The CDR3 nucleotides are TGCGCCAGCAGCACGGGACAGGACCAAGAGACCCAGTACTTC. Translating gives CASSTGQDQETQYF.

The chain has TRBV7-2 and TRBJ2-1; D not certain. V was trimmed by 4 bases and J by 3 bases, leaving 13 bases between them. The CDR3 sequence is 15 residues long. In germline, CDR1 is SGHTA, CDR2 FQGNSA. The CDR3 DNA sequence: TGTGCCAGCAGCTCAGGCCCCGGCAACTACAATGAGCAGTTCTTC. Translation gives CASSSGPGNYNEQFF.

This chain connects TRBV5-1 to TRBJ2-7; the D gene is possibly TRBD1 (5 bases). CDR1 is SGHRS and CDR2 is YFSETQ in the germline V gene. There are 12 residues in the CDR3. Trimming shortened V by 3 bases and J by 3 bases, and 7 bases separated the two germline ends. CDR3 nucleotides: TGCGCCAGCAGCTCCGACAGCTACGAGCAGTACTTC. Translated, it gives CASSSDSYEQYF.

This clone was counted only a few times. The rearrangement links TRBV5-1 to TRBJ2-7, with 8 bases that match TRBD2. J lost 2 bases, V lost 5 bases, and 9 bases had no gene match. This CDR3 has 15 amino acids. CDR1 and CDR2 (germline): SGHRS, YFSETQ. The CDR3 sequence: CASRPSGTSPYEQYF. CDR3 nucleotide sequence: TGCGCCAGCAGGCCCTCCGGGACTAGTCCCTACGAGCAGTACTTC.

This chain joins TRBV9 and TRBJ2-2, with 10 bases matching TRBD1. The CDR3 has 15 residues. In germline, CDR1 is SGDLS, CDR2 YYNGEE. V was clipped by 6 bases and J by 0 bases; unmatched bases: 2. The CDR3 coding sequence is TGTGCCAGCAATGGACAGGGGGCGAACACCGGGGAGCTGTTTTTT. It encodes CASNGQGANTGELFF. The variable domain in full, completed from reference TRBV9 and TRBJ2-2, reads DSGVTQTPKHLITATGQRVTLRCSPRSGDLSVYWYQQSLDQGLQFLIQYYNGEERAKGNILERFSAQQFPDLHSELNLSSLELGDSALYFCASNGQGANTGELFFGEGSRLTVL.

V gene TRBV5-1 combines with J gene TRBJ1-2; unclear D gene. The CDR3 loop spans 14 amino acids. V lost 1 base and J lost 0, with 7 bases in between. Germline V gene lookup returns CDR1 SGHRS and CDR2 YFSETQ. The chain's CDR3 is CASSLTDPNYGYTF. CDR3 sequence (DNA): TGCGCCAGCAGCTTGACTGATCCTAACTATGGCTACACCTTC.

CDR3 sequence: CASRPEGDGGYTF. The CDR3 DNA follows: TGTGCCAGCAGGCCGGAGGGCGATGGTGGCTACACCTTC. The chain combines TRBV27 with TRBJ1-2, with D unclear. V lost 6 bases, J lost 7 bases, and 15 bases lay in between. This CDR3 region has 13 residues. Germline V gives CDR1 MNHEY, CDR2 SMNVEV (reference sequence).

Here the CDR3 reads CASSAAGGAEETQYF. In DNA form, the CDR3 reads TGTGCCAGCAGCGCAGCCGGGGGGGCCGAAGAGACCCAGTACTTC. V usage is TRBV7-8 and J usage is TRBJ2-5; 8 bases are a match to TRBD2. V lost 5 bases to trimming and J lost 3 bases; unmatched junction nucleotides: 8. Germline lookup yields CDR1 SGHVS and CDR2 FQNEAQ. This CDR3 has 15 residues.